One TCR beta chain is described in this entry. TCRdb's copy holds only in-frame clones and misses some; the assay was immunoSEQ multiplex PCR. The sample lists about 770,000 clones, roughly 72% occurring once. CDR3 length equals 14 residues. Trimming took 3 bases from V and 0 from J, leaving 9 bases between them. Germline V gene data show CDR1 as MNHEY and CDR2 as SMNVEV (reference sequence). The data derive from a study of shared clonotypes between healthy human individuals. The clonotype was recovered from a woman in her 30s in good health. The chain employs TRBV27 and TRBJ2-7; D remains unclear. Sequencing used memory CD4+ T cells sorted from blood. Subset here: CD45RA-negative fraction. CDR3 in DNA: TGTGCCAGCAGTTTCTCGACGGACTCCTACGAGCAGTACTTC. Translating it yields CASSFSTDSYEQYF.